This is a list of T cell receptor beta chains from one sample in a study of T cells after yellow fever vaccination. TCRdb reanalysed the 5' RACE reads using MiXCR and keeps one entry per CDR3 protein. The sample has some 350,000 distinct CDR3 sequences, roughly 6.1% seen once; the top ten hold over 14%. Sequencing used PBMCs, obtained 5 days after the yellow fever booster vaccination. The receptors were sampled from a young man who received the YFV17D yellow fever vaccine. Each CDR3 is given with its conserved first and last residue. The order of the fields is CDR3 protein, CDR3 DNA, J gene, clone size, V gene, D gene. The D gene is left open where the match is weak. Only some rows state a clone size, as once, few, many or a class for expanded clones.

CDR3aa: CASSLEGDTQYF
CDR3nt: TGTGCCAGCAGCTTAGAAGGAGATACGCAGTATTTT
j_gene: TRBJ2-3
abundance: many
v_gene: TRBV5-1
d_gene: -

CDR3aa: CASSSGGRYEQYF
CDR3nt: TGTGCCAGCAGTTCCGGCGGCAGGTACGAGCAGTACTTC
j_gene: TRBJ2-7
abundance: many
v_gene: TRBV28
d_gene: -

CDR3aa: CASSLAGTPYNEQFF
CDR3nt: TGCGCCAGCAGCTTGGCCGGGACTCCGTACAATGAGCAGTTCTTC
j_gene: TRBJ2-1
abundance: few
v_gene: TRBV5-1
d_gene: -

CDR3aa: CASRGGGVTEFF
CDR3nt: TGCGCCAGCAGAGGGGGGGGCGTTACCGAGTTCTTC
j_gene: TRBJ2-1
abundance: many
v_gene: TRBV5-1
d_gene: -

CDR3aa: CASSPTAGGSSGANVLTF
CDR3nt: TGTGCCAGCAGTCCAACGGCAGGGGGGAGCTCTGGGGCCAACGTCCTGACTTTC
j_gene: TRBJ2-6
abundance: few
v_gene: TRBV12-3/TRBV12-4
d_gene: -

CDR3aa: CASSGGVRPRGSTDTQYF
CDR3nt: TGTGCCAGCAGCGGCGGGGTCCGACCACGGGGAAGCACAGATACGCAGTATTTT
j_gene: TRBJ2-3
abundance: many
v_gene: TRBV2
d_gene: -

CDR3aa: CSARGRARDTIYF
CDR3nt: TGCAGTGCTAGAGGGAGGGCCCGGGACACCATATATTTT
j_gene: TRBJ1-3
abundance: few
v_gene: TRBV20-1
d_gene: -

CDR3aa: CASSEVDQYF
CDR3nt: TGTGCCAGCAGCGAAGTGGACCAGTACTTC
j_gene: TRBJ2-7
abundance: few
v_gene: TRBV25-1
d_gene: -

CDR3aa: CASWFGGRFGNQPQHF
CDR3nt: TGTGCCAGCTGGTTTGGGGGGCGGTTCGGCAATCAGCCCCAGCATTTT
j_gene: TRBJ1-5
abundance: few
v_gene: TRBV6-1
d_gene: -

CDR3aa: CASRDSGKGQNIQYF
CDR3nt: TGTGCCAGCAGGGACAGCGGGAAAGGACAAAACATTCAGTACTTC
j_gene: TRBJ2-4
abundance: many
v_gene: TRBV7-2
d_gene: -

CDR3aa: CASSLEAVAGPQYF
CDR3nt: TGTGCCAGCAGCTTAGAGGCGGTTGCGGGGCCGCAGTATTTT
j_gene: TRBJ2-3
abundance: few
v_gene: TRBV7-2
d_gene: -

CDR3aa: CASSERGPATEAFF
CDR3nt: TGTGCCAGCAGTGAACGAGGGCCCGCCACTGAAGCTTTCTTT
j_gene: TRBJ1-1
abundance: many
v_gene: TRBV25-1
d_gene: -

CDR3aa: CSARVIGTNEQFF
CDR3nt: TGCAGTGCTAGAGTTATAGGAACGAATGAGCAGTTCTTC
j_gene: TRBJ2-1
abundance: many
v_gene: TRBV20-1
d_gene: -

CDR3aa: CSAGQGIYEQYF
CDR3nt: TGCAGTGCAGGACAGGGGATCTACGAGCAGTACTTC
j_gene: TRBJ2-7
abundance: many
v_gene: TRBV20-1
d_gene: TRBD1

CDR3aa: CSAGTEVFYGYTF
CDR3nt: TGCAGTGCGGGAACGGAGGTTTTCTATGGCTACACCTTC
j_gene: TRBJ1-2
abundance: few
v_gene: TRBV20-1
d_gene: -

CDR3aa: CASRWGDSYEQYF
CDR3nt: TGTGCCAGCCGGTGGGGGGACTCCTACGAGCAGTACTTC
j_gene: TRBJ2-7
abundance: -
v_gene: TRBV7-8
d_gene: -

CDR3aa: CASSQGHGGDEQFF
CDR3nt: TGCGCCAGCAGCCAAGGGCATGGGGGGGATGAGCAGTTCTTC
j_gene: TRBJ2-1
abundance: -
v_gene: TRBV4-1
d_gene: TRBD2

CDR3aa: CASSVASGDTQYF
CDR3nt: TGTGCCAGCAGCGTGGCTAGCGGGGATACGCAGTATTTT
j_gene: TRBJ2-3
abundance: few
v_gene: TRBV6-7
d_gene: TRBD2

CDR3aa: CASAKGMGSGHFYEQYF
CDR3nt: TGTGCCAGCGCAAAGGGTATGGGGAGCGGCCACTTCTACGAGCAGTACTTC
j_gene: TRBJ2-7
abundance: many
v_gene: TRBV3-1
d_gene: -

CDR3aa: CASSPTPDAYSGNTIYF
CDR3nt: TGCGCCAGCAGCCCGACCCCCGACGCGTACTCTGGAAACACCATATATTTT
j_gene: TRBJ1-3
abundance: -
v_gene: TRBV5-1
d_gene: -

CDR3aa: CASSLGAGSYEQYF
CDR3nt: TGTGCCAGCAGCTTGGGAGCGGGAAGCTACGAGCAGTACTTC
j_gene: TRBJ2-7
abundance: many
v_gene: TRBV11-2
d_gene: TRBD2

CDR3aa: CASRITSGDYNEQFF
CDR3nt: TGTGCCAGCAGAATTACTAGCGGAGATTACAATGAGCAGTTCTTC
j_gene: TRBJ2-1
abundance: few
v_gene: TRBV7-2
d_gene: TRBD2

CDR3aa: CASSARAIRGDEQFF
CDR3nt: TGTGCCAGCAGCGCCCGGGCGATCAGGGGCGATGAGCAGTTCTTC
j_gene: TRBJ2-1
abundance: -
v_gene: TRBV7-8
d_gene: -

CDR3aa: CSALATNTGELFF
CDR3nt: TGCAGTGCCTTAGCGACCAACACCGGGGAGCTGTTTTTT
j_gene: TRBJ2-2
abundance: -
v_gene: TRBV20-1
d_gene: -

CDR3aa: CAISTQDRVIELFF
CDR3nt: TGTGCCATCAGTACCCAGGACAGGGTAATTGAGCTGTTTTTT
j_gene: TRBJ2-2
abundance: -
v_gene: TRBV10-3
d_gene: TRBD1

CDR3aa: CASRWGRGPYGYTF
CDR3nt: TGTGCCAGCAGGTGGGGGAGGGGGCCCTATGGCTACACCTTC
j_gene: TRBJ1-2
abundance: many
v_gene: TRBV2
d_gene: TRBD1

CDR3aa: CASSPNRGVGSYEQYF
CDR3nt: TGTGCCAGCTCACCCAACAGGGGGGTAGGATCCTACGAGCAGTACTTC
j_gene: TRBJ2-7
abundance: many
v_gene: TRBV18
d_gene: TRBD1

CDR3aa: CSARDARRVEQFF
CDR3nt: TGCAGTGCTAGAGACGCACGCAGGGTTGAGCAGTTCTTC
j_gene: TRBJ2-1
abundance: few
v_gene: TRBV20-1
d_gene: -

CDR3aa: CASSQPPSGNNEQFF
CDR3nt: TGTGCCAGCAGCCAGCCCCCTAGCGGAAACAATGAGCAGTTCTTC
j_gene: TRBJ2-1
abundance: -
v_gene: TRBV3-1
d_gene: TRBD2

CDR3aa: CASNLRQNTGELFF
CDR3nt: TGTGCCAGCAACCTCCGACAGAACACCGGGGAGCTGTTTTTT
j_gene: TRBJ2-2
abundance: few
v_gene: TRBV2
d_gene: -

CDR3aa: CCARDQAGGSTGELFF
CDR3nt: TGCTGTGCTAGAGATCAAGCGGGAGGGTCCACCGGGGAGCTGTTTTTT
j_gene: TRBJ2-2
abundance: few
v_gene: TRBV20-1
d_gene: TRBD2

CDR3aa: CTSSQGVTSVSTEAFF
CDR3nt: TGCACCAGCAGCCAAGGGGTGACATCCGTGAGCACTGAAGCTTTCTTT
j_gene: TRBJ1-1
abundance: many
v_gene: TRBV1
d_gene: -

CDR3aa: CASSPSGGSRSGNTIYF
CDR3nt: TGTGCCAGCAGCCCATCAGGGGGCAGCCGTTCTGGAAACACCATATATTTT
j_gene: TRBJ1-3
abundance: -
v_gene: TRBV7-9
d_gene: TRBD1

CDR3aa: CASSLGTPWNEQFF
CDR3nt: TGTGCCAGCAGCCTTGGGACTCCCTGGAATGAGCAGTTCTTC
j_gene: TRBJ2-1
abundance: many
v_gene: TRBV4-2
d_gene: -

CDR3aa: CASSFWAGDHNEKLFF
CDR3nt: TGTGCCAGCAGTTTTTGGGCAGGAGACCATAATGAAAAACTGTTTTTT
j_gene: TRBJ1-4
abundance: -
v_gene: TRBV12-3/TRBV12-4
d_gene: -

CDR3aa: CSANSGRYGGELFF
CDR3nt: TGCAGTGCGAATAGCGGGAGATACGGCGGGGAGCTGTTTTTT
j_gene: TRBJ2-2
abundance: few
v_gene: TRBV20-1
d_gene: TRBD2

CDR3aa: CASSLERIGELFF
CDR3nt: TGCGCCAGCAGCTTGGAACGAATCGGGGAGCTGTTTTTT
j_gene: TRBJ2-2
abundance: many
v_gene: TRBV5-1
d_gene: -

CDR3aa: CASSSNGKGSTTQYF
CDR3nt: TGTGCCAGCAGTTCCAACGGGAAGGGGTCCACGACGCAGTATTTT
j_gene: TRBJ2-3
abundance: many
v_gene: TRBV6-5
d_gene: -

CDR3aa: CSGGGGSSYNEQFF
CDR3nt: TGCAGCGGGGGAGGGGGGAGCTCCTACAATGAGCAGTTCTTC
j_gene: TRBJ2-1
abundance: few
v_gene: TRBV29-1
d_gene: -

CDR3aa: CASSSPGLGHNEQFF
CDR3nt: TGTGCCAGCAGCTCCCCAGGACTAGGCCACAATGAGCAGTTCTTC
j_gene: TRBJ2-1
abundance: few
v_gene: TRBV7-2
d_gene: TRBD2

CDR3aa: CSGRDREAFF
CDR3nt: TGCAGCGGGCGGGACAGAGAAGCTTTCTTT
j_gene: TRBJ1-1
abundance: -
v_gene: TRBV29-1
d_gene: TRBD1

CDR3aa: CASSSVERAFYHEQYF
CDR3nt: TGTGCCAGCAGCTCCGTGGAGCGGGCCTTTTATCACGAGCAGTACTTC
j_gene: TRBJ2-7
abundance: few
v_gene: TRBV12-3/TRBV12-4
d_gene: -

CDR3aa: CASSLAALSLGNEQFF
CDR3nt: TGTGCCAGCAGTTTAGCGGCCCTTAGTTTGGGGAATGAGCAGTTCTTC
j_gene: TRBJ2-1
abundance: -
v_gene: TRBV28
d_gene: -

CDR3aa: CASSYGLETQYF
CDR3nt: TGTGCCAGCAGTTATGGACTGGAGACCCAGTACTTC
j_gene: TRBJ2-5
abundance: -
v_gene: TRBV6-5
d_gene: -

CDR3aa: CASQNQVNEQYF
CDR3nt: TGTGCCAGCCAGAACCAGGTGAACGAGCAGTACTTC
j_gene: TRBJ2-7
abundance: -
v_gene: TRBV25-1
d_gene: -

CDR3aa: CASRSGNSYNEQFF
CDR3nt: TGCGCCAGCAGAAGCGGAAACTCCTACAATGAGCAGTTCTTC
j_gene: TRBJ2-1
abundance: -
v_gene: TRBV5-1
d_gene: -

CDR3aa: CASRTTPLLSYEQYF
CDR3nt: TGTGCCAGCAGAACGACTCCACTCCTCTCCTACGAGCAGTACTTC
j_gene: TRBJ2-7
abundance: many
v_gene: TRBV6-1
d_gene: -

CDR3aa: CASRTSIQETQYF
CDR3nt: TGTGCCAGCAGGACTAGCATCCAAGAGACCCAGTACTTC
j_gene: TRBJ2-5
abundance: -
v_gene: TRBV19
d_gene: TRBD2

CDR3aa: CATSRLAGKGAYNEQFF
CDR3nt: TGTGCCACCAGCAGACTAGCGGGTAAGGGCGCCTACAATGAGCAGTTCTTC
j_gene: TRBJ2-1
abundance: -
v_gene: TRBV15
d_gene: TRBD2

CDR3aa: CAWRGRSPETQYF
CDR3nt: TGTGCCTGGAGGGGGAGGAGTCCAGAGACCCAGTACTTC
j_gene: TRBJ2-5
abundance: -
v_gene: TRBV30
d_gene: -

CDR3aa: CASSYPRTGRFYEQYF
CDR3nt: TGTGCCAGCAGTTACCCGAGGACAGGGAGGTTTTACGAGCAGTACTTC
j_gene: TRBJ2-7
abundance: -
v_gene: TRBV6-2/TRBV6-3
d_gene: TRBD1

CDR3aa: CASSSGGPVSYNEQFF
CDR3nt: TGCGCCAGCAGTAGCGGGGGTCCTGTATCCTACAATGAGCAGTTCTTC
j_gene: TRBJ2-1
abundance: -
v_gene: TRBV5-1
d_gene: TRBD2

CDR3aa: CASSLTRLADTQYF
CDR3nt: TGCGCCAGCAGCTTGACGCGGCTTGCAGATACGCAGTATTTT
j_gene: TRBJ2-3
abundance: many
v_gene: TRBV5-1
d_gene: -

CDR3aa: CSATEGPEPQHF
CDR3nt: TGCAGTGCAACGGAAGGCCCGGAGCCCCAGCATTTT
j_gene: TRBJ1-5
abundance: few
v_gene: TRBV20-1
d_gene: -